This is a list of T cell receptor beta chains from one sample in a study of control samples from healthy donors and cancer patients. The assay was immunoSEQ multiplex PCR, and TCRdb's table has in-frame clones only and misses some. Among about 130,000 clones listed, roughly 90% were seen once. Material for sequencing was blood. Every receptor here comes from a man younger than 35 in good health. Each CDR3 is given with its conserved first and last residue. Each record gives: V gene, CDR3 protein.

V: TRBV11-1
CDR3: CASSLQGHQPQHF

V: TRBV19
CDR3: CASSIDPSGTVYGYTF

V: TRBV28
CDR3: CASSSSRQRQPQHF

V: TRBV6-4
CDR3: CASSETGDSNQPQHF

V: TRBV29-1
CDR3: CSVEAPGEVNYGYTF

V: TRBV6-1
CDR3: CASTYYSNQPQHF

V: TRBV28
CDR3: CASSSPQGHNQPQHF

V: TRBV30
CDR3: CAWSVGRSSYNSPLHF

V: TRBV9
CDR3: CASGETGQGSNQPQHF

V: TRBV7-9
CDR3: CASSRGTLAGNTIYF

V: TRBV5-1
CDR3: CASSLVGTGYEKLFF

V: TRBV5-4
CDR3: CASSLRQGDNSPLHF

V: TRBV9
CDR3: CASSLRTGLDYGYTF

V: TRBV27
CDR3: CASRTGQGAHEQYF

V: TRBV19
CDR3: CASSPQGAKNIQYF

V: TRBV3-1/TRBV3-2
CDR3: CASSQDRDSGASGNEQFF

V: TRBV5-4
CDR3: CASSSFGTGGELFF

V: TRBV10-3
CDR3: CAISARDREQPQHF

V: TRBV4-3
CDR3: CASSQRTGLETQYF

V: TRBV5-1
CDR3: CASSLAQTNTEAFF

V: TRBV30
CDR3: CACRDQGADGQPQHF

V: TRBV6-5
CDR3: CASSPGQGYNEQFF

V: TRBV13
CDR3: CASSFQDTLEQYF

V: TRBV7-9
CDR3: CASSFGDSVSYTF

V: TRBV19
CDR3: CASRPGQPNNEQFF

V: TRBV29-1
CDR3: CSVERLTSGKYQETQYF

V: TRBV5-1
CDR3: CASSLEGTSGFTGYNEQFF

V: TRBV4-3
CDR3: CASSLDRGWLEQFF

V: TRBV9
CDR3: CASSPLGTSSYNEQFF

V: TRBV27
CDR3: CASSSGTDTQYF

V: TRBV5-1
CDR3: CASSAAPLGDTDTQYF

V: TRBV6-5
CDR3: CASSSELAAQEQFF

V: TRBV5-1
CDR3: CASSLEPPRQDEQYF

V: TRBV7-3
CDR3: CASSPSPGQVPYEQYF

V: TRBV12-3/TRBV12-4
CDR3: CASSLGIDTQYF

V: TRBV13
CDR3: CASSPRQGARGQYF

V: TRBV7-9
CDR3: CASSQSSGGGELFF

V: TRBV4-1
CDR3: CASSQSPGPSGGNEQFF

V: TRBV19
CDR3: CASSMVRTGELFF

V: TRBV7-9
CDR3: CASSPPIQGSNQPQHF

V: TRBV3-1/TRBV3-2
CDR3: CASQTGALETQYF

V: TRBV19
CDR3: CASSIGTEVYGYTF

V: TRBV28
CDR3: CASTPGGLYGYTF